These 8 T cell receptor beta chains share one sample of origin, sequenced in a study of blood T cell repertoires in COVID-19. Produced via immunoSEQ multiplex PCR; TCRdb's table is partial and in-frame only. The repertoire has 200,000 to 250,000 clones, around four fifths of them found once; the top ten carry 15% to 20%. The specimen was peripheral blood. These receptors were obtained from a woman at least 80 years old with active or convalescent COVID-19.

The chain uses TRBV5-6 and TRBJ2-6; 8 nucleotides agree with TRBD2. The CDR3 length is 17 residues. With V trimmed by 0 bases and J by 3 bases, 5 bases remained unmatched. Germline CDR1 reads SGHDT; CDR2 reads YYEEEE. DNA for the CDR3: TGTGCCAGCAGCTTGGGGGGACTAGGGTATGGGGCCAACGTCCTGACTTTC. Residues: CASSLGGLGYGANVLTF.

The chain joins TRBV5-1 to TRBJ1-1, with 10 nucleotides matching TRBD1. Looked up from germline, CDR1 is SGHRS and CDR2 is YFSETQ. V dropped 4 bases and J dropped 3; count of bases not matched to a gene: 9. The CDR3 has 16 amino acids. This CDR3 reads CASSRGQGWEDTEAFF. The CDR3 DNA follows: TGCGCCAGCAGCCGGGGACAGGGGTGGGAGGACACTGAAGCTTTCTTT.

The CDR3 DNA follows: TGTGCCAGCAGCAATCGCGGGACAGGGGGCGGGGAGCTGTTTTTT. Its translation is CASSNRGTGGGELFF. The chain joins TRBV6-2 or TRBV6-3 to TRBJ2-2; 11 positions agree with TRBD1. The junction had 7 bases not matched to a gene; V was cut back by 6 bases and J by 7 bases. This CDR3 region has 15 residues. CDR1 and CDR2 (germline): MNHEY, SVGEGT.

This clone is a singleton in its sample. The chain joins TRBV18 to TRBJ2-5; 12 bases are a match to TRBD1. V lost 2 bases to trimming and J lost 4 bases; unmatched junction nucleotides: 5. The germline V gene encodes CDR1 KGHSH and CDR2 LQKENI. The CDR3 is made up of 16 amino acids. The CDR3 reads CASSPRGQGAGETQYF. The DNA for the CDR3 is TGTGCCAGCTCACCAAGGGGACAGGGGGCAGGAGAGACCCAGTACTTC.

Written as DNA, the CDR3 is TGTGCCAGCAGCTTGTTGACTAGCGGGAGCACAGATACGCAGTATTTT. Translating it yields CASSLLTSGSTDTQYF. J is TRBJ2-3 and V is TRBV5-8, with 10 bases lining up with TRBD2. This CDR3 region has 16 residues. From germline, CDR1 is SGHTS and CDR2 YDEGEE. V was pared by 1 base and J by 0 bases, with 2 bases of the junction left unmatched.

This chain connects TRBV28 to TRBJ1-2; no definite D call. This CDR3 has 12 residues. The germline V gene has CDR1 MDHEN and CDR2 SYDVKM. Trimming cost V 7 bases and J 5 bases, with 11 bases left between them. CDR3 in amino acids: CASTYNRYGYTF. The CDR3 DNA reads TGTGCCAGCACCTATAACAGATATGGCTACACCTTC.

This chain links TRBV18 with TRBJ1-1, with D hard to call. Trimming left V 0 bases short and J 1 base short, with 9 bases between. CDR1 and CDR2 from the germline V gene are KGHSH and LQKENI. The CDR3 is 15 amino acids. CDR3 in amino acids: CASSPPSIKNTEAFF. The CDR3, as DNA: TGTGCCAGCTCACCACCGTCTATAAAGAACACTGAAGCTTTCTTT.

This clone was seen a handful of times. The chain uses TRBV9 and TRBJ2-1, with 7 nucleotides matching TRBD1. This CDR3 is 17 amino acids long. Germline lookup yields CDR1 SGDLS and CDR2 YYNGEE. J was trimmed by 7 bases and V by 4 bases; bases with no gene match: 17. CDR3: CASSLRQGRVSGNEQFF. As DNA, the CDR3 is TGTGCCAGCAGCCTCAGACAGGGTAGGGTCTCGGGGAATGAGCAGTTCTTC.